One sample yielded the 24 T cell receptor beta chains listed below, sequenced in a study of early T cells in non-severe SARS-CoV-2 infection. TCRdb analysed the 5' RACE reads with MiXCR anew, one entry per CDR3 protein. The table has around 64,000 distinct CDR3 sequences, roughly an eighth seen once; the top ten hold approximately 1.4%. The sequencing here drew on whole blood, taken at baseline. The receptors were sampled from an adult who was a healthcare worker with PCR-confirmed SARS-CoV-2 infection or an uninfected control (not recorded which).

V usage is TRBV7-9 and J usage is TRBJ2-1, with 12 bases fitting TRBD2. This CDR3 is 16 amino acids long. In germline, CDR1 is SEHNR, CDR2 FQNEAQ (reference sequence). V lost 4 bases and J lost 2; bases outside the gene matches: 3. The CDR3 loop is CASSSTSGRTYNEQFF. In DNA, the CDR3 is TGTGCCAGCAGCTCAACTAGCGGGAGGACCTACAATGAGCAGTTCTTC.

The chain combines TRBV28 with TRBJ2-3; tentative D call: TRBD2 (6 bases). Trimming stripped 6 bases from V and 6 bases from J, with 10 bases between. Germline V gene lookup returns CDR1 MDHEN and CDR2 SYDVKM. The CDR3 spans 12 residues. The CDR3 here is CASSGGSDTQYF. CDR3 coding DNA: TGTGCCAGCAGCGGGGGATCGGATACGCAGTATTTT.

The chain employs TRBV7-2 and TRBJ1-2, with D possibly matching TRBD1 (5 bases). CDR1 is SGHTA and CDR2 is FQGNSA in the germline V gene. Trimming shortened V by 2 bases and J by 5 bases, and 9 bases separated the two germline ends. CDR3 size: 13 residues. The CDR3 region is CASSLPGGYGYTF. In nucleotides, the CDR3 is TGTGCCAGCAGCTTACCCGGGGGGTATGGCTACACCTTC.

This clonotype was recorded many times. The V gene is TRBV2, the J gene TRBJ1-5; 8 bases line up with TRBD1. Per germline, CDR1 SNHLY and CDR2 FYNNEI. The CDR3 is made up of 15 amino acids. The V gene end was trimmed by 2 bases and the J gene end by 6 bases; junction bases not matched to a gene: 6. CDR3 protein: CASSELDRVGQPQHF. CDR3 nucleotide sequence: TGTGCCAGCAGTGAATTGGACAGGGTAGGTCAGCCCCAGCATTTT.

This clonotype was seen many times. The CDR3 DNA reads TGCGCCAGCAGCCAAGATTTGGGTACAGATGATAATTCACCCCTCCACTTT. Its protein product is CASSQDLGTDDNSPLHF. The chain joins TRBV4-3 to TRBJ1-6; the D is unclear. This CDR3 comprises 17 residues. V lost 0 bases to trimming and J lost 5 bases, with 14 bases between them. Germline V gene sequence: CDR1 LGHNA, CDR2 YSLEER.

This rearrangement joins TRBV18 to TRBJ1-1; no clear D gene. V gave up 2 bases and J gave up 7 bases, with 14 bases separating them. CDR1 and CDR2 (germline): KGHSH, LQKENI. The CDR3 has 14 residues. The DNA for the CDR3 is TGTGCCAGCTCACCAGGGTTTACAACTTATGAAGCTTTCTTT. Translation gives CASSPGFTTYEAFF.

This clonotype has ten or more counts. The chain is built from TRBV6-2 or TRBV6-3 and TRBJ2-4, with D tentatively TRBD2 (5 bases). The CDR3 runs 17 residues. CDR1 is MNHEY, CDR2 SVGEGT, per germline. The V end was cut by 5 bases, the J end by 0 bases, with 17 bases between. Written as DNA, the CDR3 is TGTGCCAGCAGTCACAAGCGGCTTACACAAGCCAAAAACATTCAGTACTTC. Its translation: CASSHKRLTQAKNIQYF.

This clonotype was counted only a few times. The gene calls are TRBV28 and TRBJ2-7; the D is unclear. Germline CDR1 and CDR2: MDHEN and SYDVKM. V lost 5 bases to trimming and J lost 5 bases, with 4 bases between them. This CDR3 is built from 10 residues. This CDR3 reads CASSRNEQYF. The CDR3 DNA reads TGTGCCAGCAGTCGCAACGAGCAGTACTTC.

This clonotype has more than one count but fewer than ten. The V call is TRBV10-3, the J call TRBJ1-1; TRBD1 is a possible D gene (5 bases). Germline V gene sequence: CDR1 ENHRY, CDR2 SYGVKD. The CDR3 consists of 13 residues. Trimming left V 10 bases short and J 2 bases short, with 14 bases between. The CDR3 loop is CATQTVGNTEAFF. The CDR3 DNA is TGTGCCACCCAGACAGTAGGTAACACTGAAGCTTTCTTT.

Many counts were recorded for this clonotype. J is TRBJ2-1 and V is TRBV20-1; 9 bases are shared with TRBD2. This CDR3 region has 14 residues. Germline V CDR1 and CDR2: DFQATT, SNEGSKA (reference sequence). The J segment lost 12 bases and the V segment lost 4 bases, leaving 13 bases of the junction unmatched. The DNA of the CDR3 is TGCAGTGCTACAAGGCGGGGGGGGTACGGATGGCAGTTCTTC. Translated: CSATRRGGYGWQFF.

At least ten counts were recorded for this clonotype. The J gene is TRBJ2-1, the V gene TRBV28; TRBD1 or TRBD2 may be the D gene (5 bases each). Germline CDR1 reads MDHEN; CDR2 reads SYDVKM. With 2 bases removed from V and 3 bases from J, the gap between germline ends came to 8 bases. The CDR3 sequence is 14 residues long. The CDR3 reads CASSLGTVYNEQFF. DNA for the CDR3: TGTGCCAGCAGTTTAGGGACGGTCTACAATGAGCAGTTCTTC.

There are a few counts of this clonotype. This chain links TRBV12-3 or TRBV12-4 with TRBJ1-1, with unresolved D. This CDR3 contains 14 residues. V was trimmed by 5 bases and J by 0 bases, leaving 10 bases between them. This chain's CDR3 is CASSVGPLNTEAFF. Here the CDR3 DNA reads TGTGCCAGCAGTGTCGGGCCTCTGAACACTGAAGCTTTCTTT.

This clonotype was observed at least ten times. V usage is TRBV6-6 and J usage is TRBJ1-5; D not certain. V was trimmed by 8 bases and J by 6 bases, leaving 11 bases between them. The germline V gene has CDR1 MNHNY and CDR2 SVGAGI (reference sequence). The CDR3 has 12 residues. The CDR3 DNA sequence: TGTGCCAGCTCCCCGGCCGGTCAGCCCCAGCATTTT. Its translation is CASSPAGQPQHF.

V usage is TRBV5-4 and J usage is TRBJ2-1, with D perhaps TRBD1 (6 bases). Germline loops: CDR1 SGHNT, CDR2 YYREEE (reference sequence). Trimming removed 1 base at V and 7 bases at J, with 12 bases between. CDR3 length: 14 amino acids. This CDR3 reads CASSLTQDRNEQFF. Written as DNA, the CDR3 is TGTGCCAGCAGCTTGACCCAAGACAGGAATGAGCAGTTCTTC.

V usage is TRBV18 and J usage is TRBJ2-5, with D perhaps matching TRBD1 (6 bases). The germline V and J ends were trimmed by 3 bases and 2 bases, with 16 bases remaining between them. Germline values: CDR1 KGHSH, CDR2 LQKENI. This CDR3 is 16 amino acids long. CDR3 DNA: TGTGCCAGCTCACCGGTGACAGGTGGTATTCAAGAGACCCAGTACTTC. It specifies CASSPVTGGIQETQYF.

This chain uses TRBV12-3 or TRBV12-4 with TRBJ1-1; no definite D call. CDR3 length equals 13 residues. Trimming removed 2 bases from V and 1 base from J, with 5 bases in between. The DNA for the CDR3 is TGTGCCAGCAGTTTATTCCCGAACACTGAAGCTTTCTTT. As protein: CASSLFPNTEAFF.

This clonotype was recorded many times. The V and J genes are TRBV6-2 or TRBV6-3 and TRBJ1-2, with 7 bases lining up with TRBD1. The V gene end was trimmed by 6 bases and the J gene end by 5 bases; junction bases not matched to a gene: 6. The CDR3 runs to 13 residues. In germline, CDR1 is MNHEY, CDR2 SVGEGT. CDR3 region: CASSLGTAYGYTF. CDR3 nucleotides: TGTGCCAGCAGCCTTGGGACAGCATATGGCTACACCTTC.

The chain links TRBV20-1 to TRBJ2-7; 8 bases fit TRBD1. The CDR3 contains 14 residues. Germline V gene lookup returns CDR1 DFQATT and CDR2 SNEGSKA (reference sequence). Unmatched junction bases numbered 9, after V lost 6 bases and J lost 2 bases. The CDR3 nucleotides are TGCAGTGCCAGATCCGGGACAGGTACCTACGAGCAGTACTTC. Its protein is CSARSGTGTYEQYF.

In this sample, this clonotype turned up a few times. The V gene is TRBV11-2, the J gene TRBJ2-6, with a tentative D call TRBD1 (6 bases). The CDR3 loop spans 14 amino acids. Germline V gives CDR1 SGHAT, CDR2 FQNNGV. V was shortened by 4 bases and J by 4 bases, with 8 bases between the two germline ends. DNA of the CDR3: TGTGCCAGCAGCTGGACAGCAGGGGCCAACGTCCTGACTTTC. This gives the protein CASSWTAGANVLTF.

The sample holds a few counts of this clonotype. V usage is TRBV20-1 and J usage is TRBJ2-1; D might be TRBD2 (6 bases). Germline V gives CDR1 DFQATT, CDR2 SNEGSKA (reference sequence). The CDR3 consists of 13 residues. Between the trimmed V and J ends, which lost 5 bases and 7 bases, there was a span of 15 bases. In DNA, the CDR3 is TGCAGTGCTGTCAGACTAGTGGGGAATGAGCAGTTCTTC. Translated, it gives CSAVRLVGNEQFF.

This clonotype showed up just a few times. The V gene is TRBV7-9, the J gene TRBJ2-3; 7 nucleotides match TRBD2. V trimming: 2 bases; J trimming: 2 bases; junction bases outside the gene matches: 4. Germline V gene lookup returns CDR1 SEHNR and CDR2 FQNEAQ (reference sequence). This CDR3 is built from 15 residues. The CDR3 bases are TGTGCCAGCAGCTTACTCAGCGGGGCCACAGATACGCAGTATTTT. Its translation: CASSLLSGATDTQYF.

This clonotype was detected a few times. V is TRBV27 and J is TRBJ2-7; tentatively, D is TRBD1 (6 bases). The CDR3 sequence is 14 residues long. V lost 7 bases to trimming and J lost 2 bases, with 15 bases between them. Germline V CDR1 and CDR2: MNHEY, SMNVEV (reference sequence). CDR3: CASTRQDWPYEQYF. CDR3 nucleotide sequence: TGTGCCAGCACCCGACAGGACTGGCCCTACGAGCAGTACTTC.

This clonotype came up many times. The rearrangement uses TRBV11-2 and TRBJ2-3; TRBD2 aligns across 12 bases. The CDR3 has 18 amino acids. The germline CDR1 and CDR2 sequences are SGHAT and FQNNGV. The J segment lost 3 bases and the V segment lost 4 bases, leaving 11 bases of the junction unmatched. CDR3 region: CASSYLGLAGRVTDTQYF. CDR3 nucleotides: TGTGCCAGCAGCTACCTGGGACTAGCGGGTAGGGTGACAGATACGCAGTATTTT. The variable domain in full, completed from reference TRBV11-2 and TRBJ2-3, reads EAGVAQSPRYKIIEKRQSVAFWCNPISGHATLYWYQQILGQGPKLLIQFQNNGVVDDSQLPKDRFSAERLKGVDSTLKIQPAKLEDSAVYLCASSYLGLAGRVTDTQYFGPGTRLTVL.

This rearrangement joins TRBV20-1 to TRBJ2-3; 7 positions match TRBD2. In germline, CDR1 is DFQATT, CDR2 SNEGSKA (reference sequence). The CDR3 covers 16 residues. Losses at the gene ends were 6 bases for V and 6 bases for J; bases not matched to a gene: 18. The CDR3 coding sequence is TGCAGTGCGGCCCGGGGGAGCGGGGCGCTTACGGATACGCAGTATTTT. As protein: CSAARGSGALTDTQYF.